The 7 T cell receptor beta chains given below trace back to one sample, sequenced in a study of OX40 agonist ivuxolimab in advanced cancers. Repertoires were generated with immunoSEQ multiplex PCR, while TCRdb's copy carries only in-frame clones and drops some. The table includes approximately 14,000 clones, roughly 82% detected once. Sequencing used CD4+ or CD8+ T cells sorted from blood, obtained in a trial of the OX40 agonist ivuxolimab. These receptor sequences come from an adult with an advanced solid tumor such as melanoma, head and neck, liver or kidney cancer.

The V and J genes are TRBV5-1 and TRBJ1-1, with unresolved D. The germline CDR1 and CDR2 sequences are SGHRS and YFSETQ. There are 12 residues in the CDR3. V dropped 6 bases and J dropped 5 bases, with 11 bases sitting between them. The chain's CDR3 is CASKEGLTEAFF. The CDR3 DNA follows: TGCGCCAGCAAGGAAGGGTTGACTGAAGCTTTCTTT. The full variable domain, in which reference TRBV5-1 and TRBJ1-1 provide the parts outside the CDR3, is KAGVTQTPRYLIKTRGQQVTLSCSPISGHRSVSWYQQTPGQGLQFLFEYFSETQRNKGNFPGRFSGRQFSNSRSEMNVSTLELGDSALYLCASKEGLTEAFFGQGTRLTVV.

The chain links TRBV7-2 to TRBJ2-7; the match to TRBD2 covers 7 bases. Per the germline V gene, CDR1 is SGHTA and CDR2 is FQGNSA. Trimming cost V 4 bases and J 7 bases; bases outside gene matches: 10. This CDR3 is 14 amino acids long. CDR3 in amino acids: CASSYDPGGIEQYF. Written as DNA, the CDR3 is TGTGCCAGCAGCTACGACCCGGGGGGTATAGAGCAGTACTTC.

This clone has only a few counts. The V and J genes are TRBV11-2 and TRBJ2-3; tentatively, D is TRBD1 or TRBD2 (6 bases each). CDR1 and CDR2 (germline): SGHAT, FQNNGV. The CDR3 runs to 16 residues. V was cut by 5 bases and J by 4 bases, with 19 bases left in between. CDR3 in DNA: TGTGCCAGCAGCCTCCATTCCGGGGGCTCTTCAGATACGCAGTATTTT. Translation gives CASSLHSGGSSDTQYF.

The V gene is TRBV19, the J gene TRBJ2-1; 12 bases are a match to TRBD2. V lost 2 bases to trimming and J lost 6 bases; unmatched junction nucleotides: 2. Germline CDR1 is LNHDA and CDR2 is SQIVND (reference sequence). There are 15 residues in the CDR3. The DNA for the CDR3 is TGTGCCAGTAGTATACTAGCGGGAGGGCTCAATGAGCAGTTCTTC. Translated, it gives CASSILAGGLNEQFF.

The chain recombines TRBV7-9 with TRBJ1-2; D may be TRBD1 (6 bases). The CDR3 is 14 residues long. Germline V gene data show CDR1 as SEHNR and CDR2 as FQNEAQ (reference sequence). V dropped 5 bases and J dropped 5 bases, with 15 bases sitting between them. The CDR3 nucleotides are TGTGCCAGCAGCAACCCGGGACATTTTTATGGCTACACCTTC. Translated: CASSNPGHFYGYTF.

The genes are TRBV5-1 and TRBJ2-7, with D possibly TRBD1 on 6 matching bases. This CDR3 contains 15 residues. With 0 bases removed from V and 5 bases from J, the gap between germline ends came to 15 bases. Germline loops: CDR1 SGHRS, CDR2 YFSETQ. CDR3 bases: TGCGCCAGCAGCTTGGGGCCACAGGGCAACCACGAGCAGTACTTC. It translates to CASSLGPQGNHEQYF.

The chain recombines TRBV29-1 with TRBJ2-2; D is ambiguous. CDR1 and CDR2 from the germline V gene are SQVTM and ANQGSEA. The V end was cut by 3 bases, the J end by 4 bases, with 6 bases between. This CDR3 region has 12 residues. CDR3 region: CSVDLVTGELFF. The CDR3 region has the DNA TGCAGCGTTGACCTAGTCACCGGGGAGCTGTTTTTT.